The 2 T cell receptor beta chains listed next were all sequenced from one sample in a study of cytomegalovirus exposure and HLA in healthy donors. Assay: immunoSEQ multiplex PCR; the TCRdb copy retains only in-frame clones and omits some. Here the sample spans more than 150,000 clones, 88% being singletons. The sample comprised PBMCs. These receptors originate from a man younger than 35 in good health and CMV-seronegative.

This clone was found a few times. This chain uses TRBV6-5 with TRBJ1-2, with D tentatively TRBD1 (6 bases). This CDR3 has 15 amino acids. Trimming removed 2 bases from V and 7 bases from J, with 17 bases in between. CDR1 MNHEY and CDR2 SVGAGI come from the germline V gene. CDR3 sequence reads: CASSYEVRGTAGYTF. CDR3 nucleotide sequence: TGTGCCAGCAGTTACGAGGTCAGGGGTACGGCTGGCTACACCTTC.

The J gene is TRBJ2-7, the V gene TRBV6-5; 7 positions match TRBD1. This CDR3 has 13 residues. Germline CDR1 MNHEY, CDR2 SVGAGI. V lost 2 bases to trimming and J lost 5 bases; unmatched junction nucleotides: 3. As DNA, the CDR3 is TGTGCCAGCAGTTACAACAGGGGCCACGAGCAGTACTTC. This gives the protein CASSYNRGHEQYF.